The present T cell receptor beta chain was sequenced within a study of T cells in Graves' hyperthyroidism and ophthalmopathy. When ophthalmopathy did not progress within 18 months, Graves' hyperthyroidism was considered stable. Diagnoses used clinical symptoms, serum thyroxine and TRAb, thyroid ultrasound and orbital computed tomography. PBMCs were sourced from more than 9 ml fresh peripheral blood. This clonotype was counted at least ten times. The antigen remains unidentified. After removal of 4 bases from V and 8 bases from J, the junction contained 10 bases not matched to a gene. This CDR3 region has 15 residues. Germline CDR1 is SGHDT and CDR2 is YYEEEE. There were TCR beta CDR3 regions amplified from RNA transcripts. Primed by the HTBI set, a first-round RT-PCR was run on the TCR CDR3. In TCRdb, the multiplex PCR reads were re-called with MiXCR into one record per CDR3 protein. The sample includes under 400,000 distinct CDR3 sequences, roughly 17% of them seen just once.

Study-wide findings and caveats: Ophthalmopathy and stable hyperthyroidism were told apart by a 13 V-J model.

The sample comprised blood. The chain combines TRBV5-6 with TRBJ1-1; TRBD1 agrees at 11 bases. This clonotype was obtained from a man younger than 40 with Graves' hyperthyroidism. The CDR3 here is CASSPTLGQGGEAFF. In DNA, the CDR3 is TGTGCCAGCAGCCCCACCTTGGGACAGGGGGGAGAAGCTTTCTTT.